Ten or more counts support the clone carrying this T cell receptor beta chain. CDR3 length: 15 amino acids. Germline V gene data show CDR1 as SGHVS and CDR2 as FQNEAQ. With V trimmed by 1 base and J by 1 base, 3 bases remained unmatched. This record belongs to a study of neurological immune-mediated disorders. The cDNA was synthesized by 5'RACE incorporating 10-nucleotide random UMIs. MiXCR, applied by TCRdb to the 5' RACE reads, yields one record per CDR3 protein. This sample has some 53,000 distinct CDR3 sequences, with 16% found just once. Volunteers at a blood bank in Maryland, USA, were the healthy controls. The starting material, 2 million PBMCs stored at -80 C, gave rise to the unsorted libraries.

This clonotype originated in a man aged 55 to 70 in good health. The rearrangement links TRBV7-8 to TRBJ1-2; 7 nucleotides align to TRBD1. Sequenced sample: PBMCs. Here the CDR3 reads CASSLGTGVNYGYTF. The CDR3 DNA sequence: TGTGCCAGCAGCTTAGGCACAGGGGTTAACTATGGCTACACCTTC. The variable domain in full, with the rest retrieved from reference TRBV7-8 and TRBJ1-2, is GAGVSQSPRYKVAKRGQDVALRCDPISGHVSLFWYQQALGQGPEFLTYFQNEAQLDKSGLPSDRFFAERPEGSVSTLKIQRTQQEDSAVYLCASSLGTGVNYGYTFGSGTRLTVV.